A single sample is the source of the 23 T cell receptor beta chains below, sequenced in a study of T cell responses to AZD1222 COVID-19 vaccine. Generated by immunoSEQ multiplex PCR, the TCRdb table keeps only in-frame clones and is missing some. The sample lists 180,000 or so clones, 85% to 90% seen once, with about 4.3% in the top ten. The specimen was peripheral blood, collected 28 days after the second dose of the MenACWY control vaccine. The receptors shown here come from an adult who received the MenACWY meningococcal vaccine as a control.

The genes are TRBV7-8 and TRBJ1-1, with D hard to call. V was pared by 2 bases and J by 2 bases, with 12 bases between. CDR3 length: 15 amino acids. Germline loops: CDR1 SGHVS, CDR2 FQNEAQ. The CDR3 region has the DNA TGTGCCAGCAGCTTATTAGCAGGACTAAACACTGAAGCTTTCTTT. It is translated as CASSLLAGLNTEAFF.

V is TRBV28 and J is TRBJ1-4; 7 positions match TRBD1. Trimming took 11 bases from V and 11 from J; bases not matched to a gene: 17. Germline V gene lookup returns CDR1 MDHEN and CDR2 SYDVKM. The CDR3 has 14 residues. CDR3 coding DNA: TGTGCCGCAGCAGGGGGTGGGGTTGCGCGGAAACTGTTTTTT. Encoded protein: CAAAGGGVARKLFF.

This clone was detected only a few times. This rearrangement joins TRBV12-3 or TRBV12-4 to TRBJ2-3; possibly TRBD1 for D (6 bases). This CDR3 has 13 residues. Between the trimmed V and J ends, which lost 7 bases and 6 bases, there was a span of 14 bases. CDR3 sequence reads: CASKNLQGDTQYF. CDR3 coding DNA: TGTGCCAGCAAAAACCTACAGGGCGATACGCAGTATTTT.

The chain carries TRBV2 and TRBJ1-4; D unclear. Germline CDR1 is SNHLY and CDR2 is FYNNEI. The V end was cut by 1 base, the J end by 5 bases, with 11 bases between. There are 15 residues in the CDR3. As DNA, the CDR3 is TGTGCCAGCAGTGAAGGTTTGGCAGTAAATGAAAAACTGTTTTTT. It codes for CASSEGLAVNEKLFF.

The rearrangement joins TRBV2 to TRBJ2-7; 12 bases align to TRBD2. The germline V gene has CDR1 SNHLY and CDR2 FYNNEI. The CDR3 runs to 16 residues. V lost 0 bases, J lost 3 bases, and 3 bases stayed unmatched. CDR3 DNA: TGTGCCAGCAGTGAAGCCGTGACTAGCGGGGGCTACGAGCAGTACTTC. Translation gives CASSEAVTSGGYEQYF.

The chain has TRBV29-1 and TRBJ1-5; perhaps TRBD1 as D (6 bases). V was pared by 0 bases and J by 3 bases, with 12 bases between. The CDR3 runs to 15 residues. The germline gives CDR1 SQVTM, CDR2 ANQGSEA. The CDR3 DNA sequence: TGCAGCGTTGAAGATTACAGGGAGGACAATCAGCCCCAGCATTTT. It encodes CSVEDYREDNQPQHF.

The chain couples TRBV2 to TRBJ2-7; the match to TRBD1 covers 9 bases. Losses at the gene ends were 6 bases for V and 2 bases for J; bases not matched to a gene: 8. This CDR3 has 15 amino acids. The germline V gene has CDR1 SNHLY and CDR2 FYNNEI. The CDR3 is CASRPPGQGTYEQYF. DNA for the CDR3: TGTGCCAGCAGGCCACCGGGACAGGGAACCTACGAGCAGTACTTC.

Comment on this clone: Distinct nucleotide sequences in the sample also encode this CDR3. This chain joins TRBV2 and TRBJ1-1; tentative D call: TRBD1 (5 bases). Germline assignment: CDR1 SNHLY and CDR2 FYNNEI. This CDR3 has 13 residues. V lost 6 bases to trimming and J lost 5 bases, with 13 bases between them. CDR3 in amino acids: CASRGTGGTEAFF. The DNA for the CDR3 is TGTGCCAGCAGAGGGACGGGAGGGACTGAAGCTTTCTTT.

The chain has TRBV18 and TRBJ1-5, with 7 bases identical to TRBD1. The CDR3 loop spans 15 amino acids. J was trimmed by 4 bases and V by 1 base; bases with no gene match: 4. Germline V lookup: CDR1 KGHSH, CDR2 LQKENI. CDR3 in amino acids: CASSPQPDRNQPQHF. The CDR3 DNA sequence: TGTGCCAGCTCACCACAACCGGACAGGAATCAGCCCCAGCATTTT.

The V gene is TRBV4-1, the J gene TRBJ1-1; no clear D. Germline CDR1 MGHRA, CDR2 YSYEKL. This CDR3 comprises 15 residues. V was pared by 0 bases and J by 2 bases, with 10 bases between. The CDR3 DNA reads TGCGCCAGCAGCCAAGAGCAGAGGATCAACACTGAAGCTTTCTTT. Protein product: CASSQEQRINTEAFF.

The chain uses TRBV29-1 and TRBJ1-1; D call uncertain. The CDR3 runs 12 residues. Per germline, CDR1 SQVTM and CDR2 ANQGSEA. Trimming pared 3 bases from V and 8 bases from J, leaving 13 bases between. CDR3 region: CSVEADREEAFF. The DNA for the CDR3 is TGCAGCGTTGAGGCAGACCGCGAAGAAGCTTTCTTT.

The chain recombines TRBV10-2 with TRBJ1-3, with no clear D. The CDR3 is 15 amino acids. Germline CDR1 WSHSY, CDR2 SAAADI. V was clipped by 0 bases and J by 4 bases, with 10 bases between them. The CDR3 DNA is TGCGCCAGCAGTGAGTCGGCGCCCGGGGGAAACACCATATATTTT. It translates to CASSESAPGGNTIYF.

The chain joins TRBV5-1 to TRBJ1-1, with 9 bases matching TRBD1. The V and J ends lost 1 base and 5 bases, in that order; junction bases with no gene match: 6. The CDR3 runs 15 residues. Germline V gene data show CDR1 as SGHRS and CDR2 as YFSETQ. The CDR3 nucleotides read TGCGCCAGCAGCTTGAGGGGACAGGGAGGTACTGAAGCTTTCTTT. Translation: CASSLRGQGGTEAFF.

The V and J genes are TRBV6-1 and TRBJ1-2; no clear D gene. The CDR3 is 16 residues long. Germline V gene data show CDR1 as MNHNS and CDR2 as SASEGT. Trimming left V 2 bases short and J 0 bases short, with 13 bases between. CDR3 bases: TGTGCCAGCAGTGAATTGGGCCTCGGGGCTAACTATGGCTACACCTTC. It specifies CASSELGLGANYGYTF.

The V and J genes are TRBV30 and TRBJ1-1; tentative D call: TRBD1 (5 bases). CDR1 is GTSNPN, CDR2 SVGIG, per germline (reference sequence). The CDR3 length is 13 residues. Trimming removed 5 bases at V and 2 bases at J, with 12 bases between. The CDR3 nucleotides read TGTGCCTGGCAGCCTGGGGACAACACTGAAGCTTTCTTT. Encoded protein: CAWQPGDNTEAFF. The variable domain in full, completed from reference TRBV30 and TRBJ1-1, reads SQTIHQWPATLVQPVGSPLSLECTVEGTSNPNLYWYRQAAGRGLQLLFYSVGIGQISSEVPQNLSASRPQDRQFILSSKKLLLSDSGFYLCAWQPGDNTEAFFGQGTRLTVV.

The CDR3 coding sequence is TGCGCCAGCAGCTTGGCCGGAGCAGCCTACGAGCAGTACTTC. Residues: CASSLAGAAYEQYF. The chain has TRBV5-1 and TRBJ2-7; D is ambiguous. The CDR3 has 14 residues. V lost 0 bases and J lost 2, with 9 bases in between. Per the germline V gene, CDR1 is SGHRS and CDR2 is YFSETQ.

This chain joins TRBV7-2 and TRBJ2-2, with 14 bases matching TRBD2. Germline CDR1 reads SGHTA; CDR2 reads FQGNSA. V dropped 5 bases and J dropped 4; count of bases not matched to a gene: 3. The CDR3 loop spans 16 amino acids. The DNA for the CDR3 is TGTGCCAGCAGCACGGGACTAGCGGGAGTCACCGGGGAGCTGTTTTTT. Translating it yields CASSTGLAGVTGELFF.

V and J are TRBV18 and TRBJ1-5, with D possibly matching TRBD1 (6 bases). Germline CDR1 is KGHSH and CDR2 is LQKENI. The CDR3 length is 16 residues. V was cut by 4 bases and J by 0 bases, with 13 bases left in between. The CDR3 region is CASSLGQTLSNQPQHF. The CDR3 DNA sequence: TGTGCCAGCTCACTGGGACAAACCCTTAGCAATCAGCCCCAGCATTTT.

The chain is built from TRBV28 and TRBJ1-5; D is perhaps TRBD1 (5 bases). The CDR3 is made up of 15 amino acids. Germline V lookup: CDR1 MDHEN, CDR2 SYDVKM. Trimming cost V 3 bases and J 0 bases, with 9 bases left between them. For the CDR3, the DNA is TGTGCCAGCAGTTTGGCGGGGGATAGCAATCAGCCCCAGCATTTT. It translates to CASSLAGDSNQPQHF. Based on the CDR3 plus reference TRBV28 and TRBJ1-5, the full variable domain is DVKVTQSSRYLVKRTGEKVFLECVQDMDHENMFWYRQDPGLGLRLIYFSYDVKMKEKGDIPEGYSVSREKKERFSLILESASTNQTSMYLCASSLAGDSNQPQHFGDGTRLSIL.

DNA for the CDR3: TGTGCCAGTAGTTCGCCGACCCAGGAGGTGAACACTGAAGCTTTCTTT. Translated, it gives CASSSPTQEVNTEAFF. The chain combines TRBV19 with TRBJ1-1; D remains ambiguous. Germline lookup yields CDR1 LNHDA and CDR2 SQIVND (reference sequence). The CDR3 spans 16 residues. V was trimmed by 5 bases and J by 0 bases, leaving 16 bases between them.

V is TRBV6-5 and J is TRBJ1-6; the D gene is possibly TRBD1 (6 bases). The CDR3 consists of 15 residues. Germline CDR1 reads MNHEY; CDR2 reads SVGAGI. The ends were cut back, 7 bases at V and 0 bases at J, with 10 bases in the middle. For the CDR3, the DNA is TGTGCCAGCATGGGACACAACTCCTATAATTCACCCCTCCACTTT. Residues: CASMGHNSYNSPLHF.

The chain carries TRBV6-6 and TRBJ2-5; unclear D gene. V was pared by 8 bases and J by 1 base, with 5 bases between. The germline gives CDR1 MNHNY, CDR2 SVGAGI (reference sequence). CDR3 length: 11 amino acids. CDR3 nucleotide sequence: TGTGCCAGCTCGATCCAAGAGACCCAGTACTTC. The encoded protein is CASSIQETQYF.

The rearrangement joins TRBV7-2 to TRBJ1-1; D unresolved. CDR3 size: 11 residues. Germline CDR1 SGHTA, CDR2 FQGNSA. V was shortened by 5 bases and J by 5 bases, with 6 bases between the two germline ends. Written as DNA, the CDR3 is TGTGCCAGCAGCCTCCAGACTGAAGCTTTCTTT. The encoded protein is CASSLQTEAFF.